The next 15 T cell receptor beta chains were all read from a single sample in a study of cytomegalovirus exposure and HLA in healthy donors. The PCR employed 60 Vbeta primers together with 13 Jbeta primers. Generated by immunoSEQ multiplex PCR, the TCRdb table keeps only in-frame clones and is missing some. This table has approximately 150,000 clones, over 70% appearing once. Sequencing was carried out using PBMCs. The receptors shown here come from a woman aged 40 to 49 in good health and CMV-seropositive.

The chain combines TRBV6-1 with TRBJ2-1; D is undetermined. Germline loops: CDR1 MNHNS, CDR2 SASEGT. With 4 bases removed from V and 5 bases from J, the gap between germline ends came to 15 bases. The CDR3 covers 15 residues. The CDR3 DNA sequence: TGTGCCAGCAGTGTCTTGTCGGGTCGTAACAATGAGCAGTTCTTC. Amino acid sequence: CASSVLSGRNNEQFF.

The chain joins TRBV6-1 to TRBJ1-6; TRBD1 matches at 9 bases. The CDR3 is made up of 14 amino acids. The V and J ends lost 6 bases and 7 bases, in that order; junction bases with no gene match: 4. Germline V CDR1 and CDR2: MNHNS, SASEGT. CDR3 sequence (DNA): TGTGCCAGCAGGGGGACAGGGCTAAATTCACCCCTCCACTTT. Translation gives CASRGTGLNSPLHF.

CDR3 loop: CASDRGRYAFF. CDR3 nucleotides: TGTGCCAGCGACAGGGGGCGGTATGCTTTCTTT. The chain uses TRBV11-2 and TRBJ1-1; 10 nucleotides line up with TRBD1. The V and J ends lost 8 bases and 11 bases, in that order; junction bases with no gene match: 5. CDR3 length: 11 amino acids. Germline CDR1 reads SGHAT; CDR2 reads FQNNGV.

The chain joins TRBV30 to TRBJ1-1; D is undetermined. Germline V gene data show CDR1 as GTSNPN and CDR2 as SVGIG (reference sequence). Trimming removed 1 base from V and 4 bases from J, with 13 bases in between. The CDR3 runs to 14 residues. The CDR3 bases are TGTGCCTGGAGTGGATTGCGGGTTGGCACTGAAGCTTTCTTT. This encodes CAWSGLRVGTEAFF.

The V gene is TRBV18, the J gene TRBJ1-1; D unclear. The CDR3 consists of 13 residues. The germline CDR1 and CDR2 sequences are KGHSH and LQKENI. The V end was cut by 5 bases, the J end by 1 base, with 8 bases between. Here the CDR3 DNA reads TGTGCCAGCTCATACAAATCGAACACTGAAGCTTTCTTT. Protein: CASSYKSNTEAFF.

The chain has TRBV2 and TRBJ2-2, with 7 bases lining up with TRBD1. This CDR3 comprises 13 residues. V dropped 6 bases and J dropped 6; count of bases not matched to a gene: 4. The V gene's germline CDR1 is SNHLY and CDR2 FYNNEI. CDR3: CASRRQGPGELFF. The CDR3 DNA reads TGTGCCAGCAGGAGACAGGGTCCCGGGGAGCTGTTTTTT.

This clone was observed a handful of times. The chain combines TRBV2 with TRBJ1-4; TRBD1 is a possible D gene (6 bases). The CDR3 has 14 residues. Germline assignment: CDR1 SNHLY and CDR2 FYNNEI. V lost 6 bases and J lost 5, with 13 bases in between. CDR3 DNA sequence: TGTGCCAGCAGCCCTCAGACAGGAAATGAAAAACTGTTTTTT. As protein: CASSPQTGNEKLFF.

This chain links TRBV30 with TRBJ1-1; D gene unclear. The germline V and J ends were trimmed by 0 bases and 3 bases, with 8 bases remaining between them. Germline assignment: CDR1 GTSNPN and CDR2 SVGIG (reference sequence). This CDR3 comprises 13 residues. CDR3: CAWSVQSHTEAFF. In DNA form, the CDR3 reads TGTGCCTGGAGTGTACAATCCCACACTGAAGCTTTCTTT.

The genes are TRBV19 and TRBJ2-3; 8 positions match TRBD2. In germline, CDR1 is LNHDA, CDR2 SQIVND (reference sequence). This CDR3 contains 14 residues. Trimming cost V 9 bases and J 2 bases; bases outside gene matches: 7. CDR3 amino acids: CARAKAGATDTQYF. The CDR3 DNA reads as TGTGCCAGGGCAAAAGCGGGAGCCACAGATACGCAGTATTTT. The full variable domain, its missing parts supplied by reference TRBV19 and TRBJ2-3, is DGGITQSPKYLFRKEGQNVTLSCEQNLNHDAMYWYRQDPGQGLRLIYYSQIVNDFQKGDIAEGYSVSREKKESFPLTVTSAQKNPTAFYLCARAKAGATDTQYFGPGTRLTVL.

This chain links TRBV10-3 with TRBJ1-1; 8 bases are a match to TRBD1. Germline V lookup: CDR1 ENHRY, CDR2 SYGVKD. V was pared by 9 bases and J by 3 bases, with 6 bases of the junction left unmatched. This CDR3 contains 13 residues. This CDR3 is CAMGDRPDTEAFF. CDR3 coding DNA: TGTGCCATGGGGGACAGGCCGGACACTGAAGCTTTCTTT.

The chain uses TRBV7-2 and TRBJ2-7; D might be TRBD2 (6 bases). Germline V lookup: CDR1 SGHTA, CDR2 FQGNSA. V lost 2 bases, J lost 2 bases, and 10 bases lay in between. The CDR3 covers 14 residues. CDR3 nucleotides: TGTGCCAGCAGCTTATCGCGGGGAACCTACGAGCAGTACTTC. Protein: CASSLSRGTYEQYF.

This clone was seen more than once but under ten times. Other nucleotide sequences from this sample produce the same CDR3. The genes are TRBV19 and TRBJ1-5; TRBD1 matches 7 bases. Unmatched junction bases numbered 4, after V lost 6 bases and J lost 5 bases. Per the germline V gene, CDR1 is LNHDA and CDR2 is SQIVND (reference sequence). The CDR3 has 13 amino acids. The chain's CDR3 is CASSDRADQPQHF. The CDR3 DNA is TGTGCCAGTAGCGACAGGGCGGATCAGCCCCAGCATTTT.

This clone was observed a single time. This chain connects TRBV15 to TRBJ1-2; D might be TRBD1 (6 bases). This CDR3 is 13 amino acids long. Germline CDR1 reads LNHNV; CDR2 reads YYDKDF (reference sequence). The V end was cut by 4 bases, the J end by 4 bases, with 10 bases between. CDR3 bases: TGTGCCACCAGCACCGGACAGTCCTATGGCTACACCTTC. Amino acids: CATSTGQSYGYTF. The whole variable domain, filled in from reference TRBV15 and TRBJ1-2, reads DAMVIQNPRYQVTQFGKPVTLSCSQTLNHNVMYWYQQKSSQAPKLLFHYYDKDFNNEADTPDNFQSRRPNTSFCFLDIRSPGLGDTAMYLCATSTGQSYGYTFGSGTRLTVV.

The gene calls are TRBV28 and TRBJ2-7; 7 positions match TRBD1. V lost 2 bases and J lost 7; bases outside the gene matches: 8. Germline V CDR1 and CDR2: MDHEN, SYDVKM. This CDR3 comprises 14 residues. The DNA for the CDR3 is TGTGCCAGCAGTTTAGACAGGGTTCTTCGGGAGCAGTACTTC. This translates into CASSLDRVLREQYF.

The chain has TRBV12-5 and TRBJ1-1; D ambiguous. Germline V gene data show CDR1 as LGHNT and CDR2 as FRNRAP. The CDR3 is 15 amino acids. V lost 0 bases to trimming and J lost 4 bases, with 12 bases between them. The CDR3 coding sequence is TGTGCTAGTGGTTTGGTAGTGTCGGAGATCACTGAAGCTTTCTTT. Translated, it gives CASGLVVSEITEAFF.